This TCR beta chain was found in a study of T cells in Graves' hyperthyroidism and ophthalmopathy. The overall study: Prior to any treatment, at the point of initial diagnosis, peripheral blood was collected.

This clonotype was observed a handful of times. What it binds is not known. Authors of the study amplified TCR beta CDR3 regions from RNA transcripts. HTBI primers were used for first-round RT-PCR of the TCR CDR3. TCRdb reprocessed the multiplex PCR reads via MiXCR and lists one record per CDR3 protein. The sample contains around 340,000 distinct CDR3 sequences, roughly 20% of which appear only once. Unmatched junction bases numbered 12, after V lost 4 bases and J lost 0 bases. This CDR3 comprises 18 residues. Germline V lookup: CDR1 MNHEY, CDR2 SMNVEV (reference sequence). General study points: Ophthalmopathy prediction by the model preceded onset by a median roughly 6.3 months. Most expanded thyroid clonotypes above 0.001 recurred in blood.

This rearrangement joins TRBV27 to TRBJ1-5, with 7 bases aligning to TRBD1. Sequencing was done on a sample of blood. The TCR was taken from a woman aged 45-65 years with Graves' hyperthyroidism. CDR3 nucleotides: TGTGCCAGCAGTTCCCTTGGACAGGTCCTATATAGCAATCAGCCCCAGCATTTT. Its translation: CASSSLGQVLYSNQPQHF.